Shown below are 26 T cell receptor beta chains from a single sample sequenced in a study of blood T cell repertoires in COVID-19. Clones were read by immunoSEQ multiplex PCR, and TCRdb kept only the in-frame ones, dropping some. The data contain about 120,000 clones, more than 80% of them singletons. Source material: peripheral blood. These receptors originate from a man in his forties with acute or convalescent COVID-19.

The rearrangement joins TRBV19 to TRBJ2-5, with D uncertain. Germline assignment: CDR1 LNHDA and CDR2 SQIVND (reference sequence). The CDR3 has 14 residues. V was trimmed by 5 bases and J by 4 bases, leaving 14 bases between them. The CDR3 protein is CASSPSPRRETQYF. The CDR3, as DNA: TGTGCCAGTAGTCCCTCCCCGCGCCGAGAGACCCAGTACTTC.

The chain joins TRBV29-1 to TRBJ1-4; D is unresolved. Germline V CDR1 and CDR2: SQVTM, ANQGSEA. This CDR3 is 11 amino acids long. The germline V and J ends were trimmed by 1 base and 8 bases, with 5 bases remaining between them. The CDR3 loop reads CSVEAGEKLFF. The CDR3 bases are TGCAGCGTTGAAGCCGGGGAAAAACTGTTTTTT.

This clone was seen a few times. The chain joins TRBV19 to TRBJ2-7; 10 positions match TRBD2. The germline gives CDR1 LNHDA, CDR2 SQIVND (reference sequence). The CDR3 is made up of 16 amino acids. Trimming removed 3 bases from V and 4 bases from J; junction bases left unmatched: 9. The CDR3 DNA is TGTGCCAGTAGTATGGCGGCTAGCGGGAGTCGGTACGAGCAGTACTTC. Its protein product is CASSMAASGSRYEQYF.

CDR3 sequence reads: CASSQDGGNTGELFF. The DNA for the CDR3 is TGCGCCAGCAGCCAAGACGGAGGAAACACCGGGGAGCTGTTTTTT. The chain combines TRBV4-1 with TRBJ2-2, with D perhaps TRBD2 (5 bases). The CDR3 loop spans 15 amino acids. Between the trimmed V and J ends, which lost 0 bases and 2 bases, there was a span of 7 bases. Per the germline V gene, CDR1 is MGHRA and CDR2 is YSYEKL.

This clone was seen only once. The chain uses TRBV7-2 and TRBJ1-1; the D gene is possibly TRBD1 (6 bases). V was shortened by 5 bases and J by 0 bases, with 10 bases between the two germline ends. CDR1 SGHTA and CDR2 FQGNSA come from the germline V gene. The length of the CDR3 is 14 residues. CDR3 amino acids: CASSTGIMNTEAFF. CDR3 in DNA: TGTGCCAGCAGCACAGGGATCATGAACACTGAAGCTTTCTTT. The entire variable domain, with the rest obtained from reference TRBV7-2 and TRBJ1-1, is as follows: GAGVSQSPSNKVTEKGKDVELRCDPISGHTALYWYRQSLGQGLEFLIYFQGNSAPDKSGLPSDRFSAERTGGSVSTLTIQRTQQEDSAVYLCASSTGIMNTEAFFGQGTRLTVV.

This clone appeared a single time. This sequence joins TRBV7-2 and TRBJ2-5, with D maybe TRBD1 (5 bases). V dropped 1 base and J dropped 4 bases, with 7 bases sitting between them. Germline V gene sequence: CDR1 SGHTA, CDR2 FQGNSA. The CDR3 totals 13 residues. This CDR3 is CASSLVGAETQYF. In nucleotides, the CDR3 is TGTGCCAGCAGCTTAGTAGGGGCAGAGACCCAGTACTTC.

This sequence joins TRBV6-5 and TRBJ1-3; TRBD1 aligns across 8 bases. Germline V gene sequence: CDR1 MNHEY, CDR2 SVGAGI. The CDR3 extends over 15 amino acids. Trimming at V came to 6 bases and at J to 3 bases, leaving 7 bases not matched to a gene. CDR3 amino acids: CASRDLTGVGNTIYF. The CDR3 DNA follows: TGTGCCAGCAGGGACCTGACAGGGGTTGGAAACACCATATATTTT.

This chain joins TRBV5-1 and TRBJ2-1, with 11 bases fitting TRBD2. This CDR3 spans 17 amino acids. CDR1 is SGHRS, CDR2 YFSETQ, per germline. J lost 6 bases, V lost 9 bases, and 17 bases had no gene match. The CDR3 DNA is TGCGCCACTTCATATACTCCCTCTAGCGGGAGGACCAATGAGCAGTTCTTC. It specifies CATSYTPSSGRTNEQFF. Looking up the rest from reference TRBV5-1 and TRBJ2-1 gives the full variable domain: KAGVTQTPRYLIKTRGQQVTLSCSPISGHRSVSWYQQTPGQGLQFLFEYFSETQRNKGNFPGRFSGRQFSNSRSEMNVSTLELGDSALYLCATSYTPSSGRTNEQFFGPGTRLTVL.

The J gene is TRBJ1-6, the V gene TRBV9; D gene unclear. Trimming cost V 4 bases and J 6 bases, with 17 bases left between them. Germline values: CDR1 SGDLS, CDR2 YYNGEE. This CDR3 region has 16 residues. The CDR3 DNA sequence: TGTGCCAGCAGCAAAGAACCCTCCGGGGTTAATTCACCCCTCCACTTT. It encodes CASSKEPSGVNSPLHF.

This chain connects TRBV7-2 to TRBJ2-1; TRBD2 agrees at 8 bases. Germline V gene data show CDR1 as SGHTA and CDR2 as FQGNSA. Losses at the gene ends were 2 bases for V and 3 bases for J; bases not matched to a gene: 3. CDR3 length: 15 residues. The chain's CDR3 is CASSLQAGDYNEQFF. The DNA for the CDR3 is TGTGCCAGCAGCTTACAAGCGGGAGACTACAATGAGCAGTTCTTC.

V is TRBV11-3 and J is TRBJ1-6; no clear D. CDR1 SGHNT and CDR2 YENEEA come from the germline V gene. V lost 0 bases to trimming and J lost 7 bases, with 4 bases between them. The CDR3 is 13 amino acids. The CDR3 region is CASSLDSNSPLHF. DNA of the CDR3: TGTGCCAGCAGCTTAGATTCGAATTCACCCCTCCACTTT.

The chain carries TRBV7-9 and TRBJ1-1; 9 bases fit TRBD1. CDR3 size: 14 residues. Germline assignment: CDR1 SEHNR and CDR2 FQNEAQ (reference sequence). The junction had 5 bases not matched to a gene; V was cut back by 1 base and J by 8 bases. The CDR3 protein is CASSLGDRVSEAFF. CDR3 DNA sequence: TGTGCCAGCAGCTTAGGGGACAGGGTTTCGGAAGCTTTCTTT. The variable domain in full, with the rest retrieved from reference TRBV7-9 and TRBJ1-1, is DTGVSQNPRHKITKRGQNVTFRCDPISEHNRLYWYRQTLGQGPEFLTYFQNEAQLEKSRLLSDRFSAERPKGSFSTLEIQRTEQGDSAMYLCASSLGDRVSEAFFGQGTRLTVV.

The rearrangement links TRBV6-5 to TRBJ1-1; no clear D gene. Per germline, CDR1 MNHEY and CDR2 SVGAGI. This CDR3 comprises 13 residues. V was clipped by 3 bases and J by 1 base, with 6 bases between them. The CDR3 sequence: CASSYTANTEAFF. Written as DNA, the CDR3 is TGTGCCAGCAGTTATACAGCGAACACTGAAGCTTTCTTT.

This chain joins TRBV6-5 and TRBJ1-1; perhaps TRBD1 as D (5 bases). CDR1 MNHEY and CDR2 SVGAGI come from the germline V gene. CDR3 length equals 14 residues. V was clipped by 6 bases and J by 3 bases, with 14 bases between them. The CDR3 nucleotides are TGTGCCAGCAGACTAACAGGAATACACACTGAAGCTTTCTTT. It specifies CASRLTGIHTEAFF.

This CDR3 reads CASRGGQGASNEQFF. CDR3 nucleotide sequence: TGTGCCAGCAGGGGGGGACAGGGGGCTAGCAATGAGCAGTTCTTC. The V gene is TRBV6-5, the J gene TRBJ2-1, with 12 bases matching TRBD1. CDR3 size: 15 residues. CDR1 is MNHEY, CDR2 SVGAGI, per germline. V shed 6 bases and J 6 bases; nucleotides not matched to a gene: 6.

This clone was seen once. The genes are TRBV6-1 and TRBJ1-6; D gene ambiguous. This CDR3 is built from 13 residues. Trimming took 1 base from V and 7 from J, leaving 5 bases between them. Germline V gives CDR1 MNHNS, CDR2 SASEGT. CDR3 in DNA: TGTGCCAGCAGTGAAGGAGCCAATTCACCCCTCCACTTT. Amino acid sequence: CASSEGANSPLHF.

This CDR3 is CASSLMAGGNTEAFF. The CDR3, as DNA: TGTGCCAGCAGCTTAATGGCAGGGGGCAACACTGAAGCTTTCTTT. This sequence joins TRBV7-2 and TRBJ1-1; 8 bases line up with TRBD1. J gave up 2 bases and V 2 bases, and 4 bases lay outside the gene matches. The CDR3 contains 15 residues. Germline CDR1 SGHTA, CDR2 FQGNSA.

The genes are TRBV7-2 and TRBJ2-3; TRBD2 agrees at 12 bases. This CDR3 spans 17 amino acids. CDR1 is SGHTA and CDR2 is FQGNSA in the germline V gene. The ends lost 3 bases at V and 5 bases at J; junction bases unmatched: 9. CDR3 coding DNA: TGTGCCAGCAGCTTGGGCCTGCGACTAGCGGGAGAAGATACGCAGTATTTT. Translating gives CASSLGLRLAGEDTQYF.

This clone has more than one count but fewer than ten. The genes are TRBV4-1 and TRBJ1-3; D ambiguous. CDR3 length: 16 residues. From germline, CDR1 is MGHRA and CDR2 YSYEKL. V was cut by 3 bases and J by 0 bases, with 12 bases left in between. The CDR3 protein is CASSQASPSSGNTIYF. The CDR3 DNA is TGCGCCAGCAGCCAGGCTTCCCCCTCCTCTGGAAACACCATATATTTT.

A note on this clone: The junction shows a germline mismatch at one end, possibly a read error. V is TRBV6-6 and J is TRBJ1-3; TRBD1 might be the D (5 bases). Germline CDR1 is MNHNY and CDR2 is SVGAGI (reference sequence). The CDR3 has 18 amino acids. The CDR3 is CASSRTGLARLSGNTIYF. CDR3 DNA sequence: TGTGCCAGCAGCCGAACGGGACTGGCGAGACTCTCTGGCAACACCATATATTTT.

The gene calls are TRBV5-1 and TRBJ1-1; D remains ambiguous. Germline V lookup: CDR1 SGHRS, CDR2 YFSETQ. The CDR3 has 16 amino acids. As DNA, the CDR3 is TGCGCTTCAAGGCACGGGGTTCTAGGTCGGGGCACTGAAGCTTTCTTT. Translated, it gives CASRHGVLGRGTEAFF.

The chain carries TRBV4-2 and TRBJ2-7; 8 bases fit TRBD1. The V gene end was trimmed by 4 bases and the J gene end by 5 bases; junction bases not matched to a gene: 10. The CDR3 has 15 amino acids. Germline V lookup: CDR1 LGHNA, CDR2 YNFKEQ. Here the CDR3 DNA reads TGTGCCAGCAGCCCGGCGGACAGGGTGGGTAACGAGCAGTACTTC. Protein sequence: CASSPADRVGNEQYF.

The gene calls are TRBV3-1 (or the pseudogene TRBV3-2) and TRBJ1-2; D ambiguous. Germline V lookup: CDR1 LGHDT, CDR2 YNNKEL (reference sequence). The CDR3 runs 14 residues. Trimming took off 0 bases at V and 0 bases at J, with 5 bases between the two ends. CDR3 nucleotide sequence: TGTGCCAGCAGCCAAGACCTAGCTAACTATGGCTACACCTTC. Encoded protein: CASSQDLANYGYTF.

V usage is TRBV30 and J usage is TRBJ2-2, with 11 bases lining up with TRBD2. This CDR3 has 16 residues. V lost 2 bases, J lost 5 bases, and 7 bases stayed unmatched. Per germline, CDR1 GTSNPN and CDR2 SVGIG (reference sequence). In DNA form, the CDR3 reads TGTGCCTGGAGTCGGAGGACTAGCGGGTTGACCGGGGAGCTGTTTTTT. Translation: CAWSRRTSGLTGELFF.

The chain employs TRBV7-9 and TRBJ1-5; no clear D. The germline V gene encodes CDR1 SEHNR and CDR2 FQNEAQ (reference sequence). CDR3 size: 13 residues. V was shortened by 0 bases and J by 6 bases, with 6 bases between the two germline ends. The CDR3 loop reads CASSLAVGQPQHF. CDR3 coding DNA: TGTGCCAGCAGCTTAGCCGTCGGTCAGCCCCAGCATTTT.

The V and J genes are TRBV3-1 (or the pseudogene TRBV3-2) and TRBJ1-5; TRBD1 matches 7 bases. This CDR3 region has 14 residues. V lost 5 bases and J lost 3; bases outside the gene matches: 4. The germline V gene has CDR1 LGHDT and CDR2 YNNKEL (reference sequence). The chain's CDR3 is CASSGGTVNQPQHF. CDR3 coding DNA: TGTGCCAGCAGCGGGGGGACAGTCAATCAGCCCCAGCATTTT.